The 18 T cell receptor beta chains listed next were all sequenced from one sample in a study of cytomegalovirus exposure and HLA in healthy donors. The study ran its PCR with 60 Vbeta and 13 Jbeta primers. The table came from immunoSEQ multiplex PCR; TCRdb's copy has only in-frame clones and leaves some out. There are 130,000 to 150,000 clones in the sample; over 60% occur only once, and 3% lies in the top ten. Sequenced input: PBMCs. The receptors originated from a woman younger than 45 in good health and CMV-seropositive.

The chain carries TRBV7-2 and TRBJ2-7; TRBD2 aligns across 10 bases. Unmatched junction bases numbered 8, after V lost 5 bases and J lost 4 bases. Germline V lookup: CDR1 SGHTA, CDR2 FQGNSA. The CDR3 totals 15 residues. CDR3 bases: TGTGCCAGCAGCACAATTCCGGGACTAGCGTACGAGCAGTACTTC. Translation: CASSTIPGLAYEQYF.

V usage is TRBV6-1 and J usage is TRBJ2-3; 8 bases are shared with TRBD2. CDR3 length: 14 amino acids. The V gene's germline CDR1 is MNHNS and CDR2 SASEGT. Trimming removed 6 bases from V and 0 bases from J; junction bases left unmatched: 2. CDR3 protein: CASSRGGSTDTQYF. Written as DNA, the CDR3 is TGTGCCAGCAGCCGGGGGGGCAGCACAGATACGCAGTATTTT.

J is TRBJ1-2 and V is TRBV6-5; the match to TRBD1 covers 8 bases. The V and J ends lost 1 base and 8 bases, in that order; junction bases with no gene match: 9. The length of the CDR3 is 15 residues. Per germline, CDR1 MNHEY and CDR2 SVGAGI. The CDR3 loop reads CASSYLAGGARGYTF. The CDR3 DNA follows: TGTGCCAGCAGTTACTTGGCAGGGGGCGCGAGAGGCTACACCTTC.

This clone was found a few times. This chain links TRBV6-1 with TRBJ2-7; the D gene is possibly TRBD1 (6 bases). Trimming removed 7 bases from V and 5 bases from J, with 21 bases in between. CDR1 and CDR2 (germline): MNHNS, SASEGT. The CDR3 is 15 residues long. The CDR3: CASTPRLGQGNEQYF. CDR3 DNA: TGTGCCAGCACCCCTAGATTGGGCCAGGGGAACGAGCAGTACTTC.

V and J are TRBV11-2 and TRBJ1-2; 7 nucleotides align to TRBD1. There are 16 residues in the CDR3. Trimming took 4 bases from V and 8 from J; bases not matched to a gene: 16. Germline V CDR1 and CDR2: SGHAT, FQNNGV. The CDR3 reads CASSSLTGIILSGYTF. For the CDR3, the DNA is TGTGCCAGCAGCTCGTTGACAGGGATTATTCTCTCGGGCTACACCTTC.

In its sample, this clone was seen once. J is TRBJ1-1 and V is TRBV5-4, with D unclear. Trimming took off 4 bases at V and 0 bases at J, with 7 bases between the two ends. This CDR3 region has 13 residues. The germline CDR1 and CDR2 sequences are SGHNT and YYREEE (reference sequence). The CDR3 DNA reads TGTGCCAGCAGCACTGCCATGAACACTGAAGCTTTCTTT. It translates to CASSTAMNTEAFF.

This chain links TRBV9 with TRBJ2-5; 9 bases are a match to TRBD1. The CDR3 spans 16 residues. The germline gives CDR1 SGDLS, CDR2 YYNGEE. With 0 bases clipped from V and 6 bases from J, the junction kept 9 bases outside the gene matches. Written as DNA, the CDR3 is TGTGCCAGCAGCGTAGGGGCACCGGGACAGGGCAAGACCCAGTACTTC. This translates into CASSVGAPGQGKTQYF.

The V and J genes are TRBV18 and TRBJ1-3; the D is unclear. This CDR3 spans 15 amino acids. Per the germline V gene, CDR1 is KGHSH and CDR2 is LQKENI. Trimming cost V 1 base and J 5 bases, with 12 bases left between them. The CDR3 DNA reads TGTGCCAGCTCACCACGGTCTGAGGGAAGAAACACCATATATTTT. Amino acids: CASSPRSEGRNTIYF. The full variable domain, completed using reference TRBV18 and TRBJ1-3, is NAGVMQNPRHLVRRRGQEARLRCSPMKGHSHVYWYRQLPEEGLKFMVYLQKENIIDESGMPKERFSAEFPKEGPSILRIQQVVRGDSAAYFCASSPRSEGRNTIYFGEGSWLTVV.

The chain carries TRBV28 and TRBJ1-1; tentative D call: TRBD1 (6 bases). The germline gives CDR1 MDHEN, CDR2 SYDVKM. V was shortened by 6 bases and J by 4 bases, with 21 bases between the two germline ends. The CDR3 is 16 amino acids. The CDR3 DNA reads TGTGCCAGCAGACGCCCGGGACACAATTACATCACTGAAGCTTTCTTT. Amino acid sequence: CASRRPGHNYITEAFF.

For the CDR3, the DNA is TGTGCCATCAGTGGGGGGACAGGACTAGTAACAGATACGCAGTATTTT. Translation: CAISGGTGLVTDTQYF. J is TRBJ2-3 and V is TRBV10-3, with D perhaps TRBD1 (8 bases). The germline gives CDR1 ENHRY, CDR2 SYGVKD. The V and J ends lost 4 bases and 3 bases respectively, with 17 bases between them. CDR3 length: 16 amino acids.

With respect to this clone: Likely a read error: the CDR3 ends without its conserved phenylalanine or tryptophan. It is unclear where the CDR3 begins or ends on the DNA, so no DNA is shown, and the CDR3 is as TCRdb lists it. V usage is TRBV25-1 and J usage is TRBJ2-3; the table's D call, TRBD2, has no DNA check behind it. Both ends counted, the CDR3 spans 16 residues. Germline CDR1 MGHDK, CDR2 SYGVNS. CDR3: CASSEGGGGERRTVYV.

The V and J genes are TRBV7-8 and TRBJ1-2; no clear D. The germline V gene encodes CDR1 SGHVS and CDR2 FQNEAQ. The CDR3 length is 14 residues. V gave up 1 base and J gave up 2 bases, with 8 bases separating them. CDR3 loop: CASSLEARNYGYTF. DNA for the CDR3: TGTGCCAGCAGCTTAGAGGCCAGGAACTATGGCTACACCTTC.

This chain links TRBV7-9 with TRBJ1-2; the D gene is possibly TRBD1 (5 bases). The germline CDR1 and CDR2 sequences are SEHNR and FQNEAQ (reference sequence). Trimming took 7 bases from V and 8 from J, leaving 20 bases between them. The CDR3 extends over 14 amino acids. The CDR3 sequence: CASIPSGAMRGYTF. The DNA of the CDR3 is TGTGCCAGCATCCCCAGCGGGGCAATGAGAGGCTACACCTTC.

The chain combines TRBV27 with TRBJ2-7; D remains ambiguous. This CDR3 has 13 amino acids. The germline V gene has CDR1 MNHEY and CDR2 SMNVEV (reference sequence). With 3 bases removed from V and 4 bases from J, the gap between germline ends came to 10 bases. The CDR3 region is CASSFAGLYEQYF. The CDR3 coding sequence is TGTGCCAGCAGTTTTGCAGGCCTTTACGAGCAGTACTTC.

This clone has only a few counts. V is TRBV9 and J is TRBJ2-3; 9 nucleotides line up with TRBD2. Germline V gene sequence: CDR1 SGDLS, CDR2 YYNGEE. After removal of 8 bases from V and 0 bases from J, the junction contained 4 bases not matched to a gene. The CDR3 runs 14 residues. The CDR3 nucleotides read TGTGCCAGTGCGAGCGGGGGGAGCACAGATACGCAGTATTTT. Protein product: CASASGGSTDTQYF.

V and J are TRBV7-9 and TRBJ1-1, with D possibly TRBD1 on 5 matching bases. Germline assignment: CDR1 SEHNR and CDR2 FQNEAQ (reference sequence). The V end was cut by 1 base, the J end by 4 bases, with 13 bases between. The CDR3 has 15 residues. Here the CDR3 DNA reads TGTGCCAGCAGCTTAGGGTTCCTGGGGGGCACTGAAGCTTTCTTT. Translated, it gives CASSLGFLGGTEAFF.

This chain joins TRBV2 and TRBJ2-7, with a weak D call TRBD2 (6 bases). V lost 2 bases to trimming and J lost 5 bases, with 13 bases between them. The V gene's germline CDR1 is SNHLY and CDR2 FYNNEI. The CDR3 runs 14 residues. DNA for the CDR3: TGTGCCAGCAGTGAATTGGAGGGACCCCACGAGCAGTACTTC. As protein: CASSELEGPHEQYF.

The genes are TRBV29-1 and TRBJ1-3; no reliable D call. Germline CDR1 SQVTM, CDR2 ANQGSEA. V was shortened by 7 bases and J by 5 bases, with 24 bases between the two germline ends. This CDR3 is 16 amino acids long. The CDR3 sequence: CSAGVLGKDLRNTIYF. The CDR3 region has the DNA TGCAGCGCCGGGGTTCTGGGGAAGGATTTAAGAAACACCATATATTTT. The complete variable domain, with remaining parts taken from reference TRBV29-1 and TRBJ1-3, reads SAVISQKPSRDICQRGTSLTIQCQVDSQVTMMFWYRQQPGQSLTLIATANQGSEATYESGFVIDKFPISRPNLTFSTLTVSNMSPEDSSIYLCSAGVLGKDLRNTIYFGEGSWLTVV.